This passage covers 14 T cell receptor beta chains from one sample sequenced in a study of blood T cell repertoires in COVID-19. Sequencing used immunoSEQ multiplex PCR; TCRdb keeps in-frame clones, though not all of them. The sample carries some 42,000 clones, under 85% recorded once. Sample: peripheral blood. The source of these receptors is a human donor in a cohort sampled during active COVID-19.

The chain recombines TRBV6-2 or TRBV6-3 with TRBJ2-1, with TRBD2 matching over 12 bases. Trimming took 5 bases from V and 7 from J; bases not matched to a gene: 15. This CDR3 region has 18 residues. CDR1 and CDR2 (germline): MNHEY, SVGEGT. The CDR3 DNA reads TGTGCCAGCAGTCCCATAACCCCCTCTAGCGGGGGGGAGAATGAGCAGTTCTTC. Translation: CASSPITPSSGGENEQFF.

This chain links TRBV14 with TRBJ2-3; 9 bases agree with TRBD2. Germline V gives CDR1 SGHDN, CDR2 FVKESK. Trimming removed 5 bases from V and 0 bases from J; junction bases left unmatched: 6. The CDR3 sequence is 16 residues long. The CDR3 sequence: CASSTRGGASTDTQYF. The CDR3 nucleotides read TGTGCCAGCAGCACGCGCGGGGGGGCTAGCACAGATACGCAGTATTTT.

This chain links TRBV10-3 with TRBJ2-7, with D possibly being TRBD2 (7 bases). The CDR3 runs 13 residues. Looked up from germline, CDR1 is ENHRY and CDR2 is SYGVKD. V gave up 8 bases and J gave up 4 bases, with 15 bases separating them. The CDR3 spells CAIGGAGAYEQYF. CDR3 in DNA: TGTGCCATCGGGGGTGCGGGGGCGTACGAGCAGTACTTC.

This chain connects TRBV9 to TRBJ2-1, with TRBD2 matching 9 bases. V dropped 0 bases and J dropped 5; count of bases not matched to a gene: 3. The germline gives CDR1 SGDLS, CDR2 YYNGEE. The CDR3 is made up of 15 amino acids. CDR3 in DNA: TGTGCCAGCAGCGTAGATAGCGGGGGAGACAATGAGCAGTTCTTC. Protein product: CASSVDSGGDNEQFF.

The chain links TRBV6-5 to TRBJ1-3, with D possibly being TRBD1 (6 bases). Germline V lookup: CDR1 MNHEY, CDR2 SVGAGI. CDR3 length: 12 residues. Trimming removed 6 bases at V and 10 bases at J, with 13 bases between. CDR3 DNA: TGTGCCAGCAGGGCGGGGGCAGGGACCATATATTTT. Translated, it gives CASRAGAGTIYF.

The genes are TRBV15 and TRBJ2-7; TRBD2 agrees at 11 bases. Germline V gene data show CDR1 as LNHNV and CDR2 as YYDKDF (reference sequence). Trimming removed 1 base from V and 3 bases from J; junction bases left unmatched: 2. The CDR3 consists of 15 residues. The CDR3, as DNA: TGTGCCACCAGCAGAGCTAGCGGGGGGAACTACGAGCAGTACTTC. Protein: CATSRASGGNYEQYF.

This rearrangement joins TRBV5-8 to TRBJ1-6; perhaps TRBD1 as D (6 bases). CDR3 size: 14 residues. The V and J ends lost 5 bases and 9 bases respectively, with 15 bases between them. Germline V gene lookup returns CDR1 SGHTS and CDR2 YDEGEE. Written as DNA, the CDR3 is TGTGCCAGCAGTACCGGGGGGGGCTTTTCACCCCTCCACTTT. Protein product: CASSTGGGFSPLHF. Full variable domain (missing parts from reference TRBV5-8 and TRBJ1-6): EAGVTQSPTHLIKTRGQQATLRCSPISGHTSVYWYQQALGLGLQFLLWYDEGEERNRGNFPPRFSGRQFPNYSSELNVNALELEDSALYLCASSTGGGFSPLHFGNGTRLTVT.

V gene TRBV7-2 combines with J gene TRBJ2-3, with D possibly being TRBD1 (6 bases). From germline, CDR1 is SGHTA and CDR2 FQGNSA. Between the trimmed V and J ends, which lost 6 bases and 0 bases, there was a span of 13 bases. The CDR3 is made up of 15 amino acids. The CDR3 bases are TGTGCCAGCAGAACAGGGAGTGGGAGCACAGATACGCAGTATTTT. Its translation: CASRTGSGSTDTQYF.

This chain connects TRBV4-3 to TRBJ1-4; TRBD1 aligns across 8 bases. The V gene's germline CDR1 is LGHNA and CDR2 YSLEER. Trimming removed 4 bases from V and 7 bases from J; junction bases left unmatched: 8. There are 15 residues in the CDR3. The CDR3 DNA sequence: TGCGCCAGCAGCCCGCCCAGGGGGCAGGGTGAAAAACTGTTTTTT. This translates into CASSPPRGQGEKLFF.

The chain links TRBV11-2 to TRBJ2-7; D unresolved. The CDR3 sequence is 12 residues long. Per germline, CDR1 SGHAT and CDR2 FQNNGV. Trimming shortened V by 6 bases and J by 3 bases, and 9 bases separated the two germline ends. CDR3 loop: CASSGVYYEQYF. The CDR3 DNA is TGTGCCAGCAGTGGAGTTTACTACGAGCAGTACTTC. Using reference TRBV11-2 and TRBJ2-7 for the parts outside the CDR3, the full variable domain is EAGVAQSPRYKIIEKRQSVAFWCNPISGHATLYWYQQILGQGPKLLIQFQNNGVVDDSQLPKDRFSAERLKGVDSTLKIQPAKLEDSAVYLCASSGVYYEQYFGPGTRLTVT.

The rearrangement links TRBV6-5 to TRBJ1-2; 7 bases line up with TRBD1. Germline values: CDR1 MNHEY, CDR2 SVGAGI. The CDR3 is 13 residues long. Trimming took 6 bases from V and 3 from J; bases not matched to a gene: 4. For the CDR3, the DNA is TGTGCCAGCAGCGGGACAGATGACTATGGCTACACCTTC. Translating it yields CASSGTDDYGYTF.

The chain links TRBV7-9 to TRBJ1-4, with D possibly being TRBD1 (5 bases). Trimming removed 6 bases from V and 0 bases from J, with 17 bases in between. The CDR3 extends over 17 amino acids. The V gene's germline CDR1 is SEHNR and CDR2 FQNEAQ (reference sequence). CDR3 amino acids: CASRLSRTGPTNEKLFF. The CDR3 nucleotides are TGTGCCAGCAGGCTCAGTCGAACAGGCCCAACTAATGAAAAACTGTTTTTT.

The chain joins TRBV6-1 to TRBJ2-7, with a possible D match to TRBD1 (5 bases). V was clipped by 2 bases and J by 2 bases, with 10 bases between them. The CDR3 runs to 14 residues. Per germline, CDR1 MNHNS and CDR2 SASEGT. The CDR3 protein is CASSEMAGTYEQYF. Here the CDR3 DNA reads TGTGCCAGCAGTGAAATGGCAGGGACCTACGAGCAGTACTTC.

The chain couples TRBV5-4 to TRBJ2-7; TRBD1 aligns across 9 bases. With 5 bases clipped from V and 6 bases from J, the junction kept 3 bases outside the gene matches. CDR3 size: 12 residues. Germline values: CDR1 SGHNT, CDR2 YYREEE (reference sequence). CDR3 residues: CASSTGGLEQYF. The DNA of the CDR3 is TGTGCCAGCAGTACAGGGGGCCTCGAGCAGTACTTC.